Listed below are T cell receptor beta chains from one sample, sequenced in a study of Tregs in tolerant kidney transplant recipients. Assay: immunoSEQ multiplex PCR; the TCRdb copy retains only in-frame clones and omits some. This sample yields about 77,000 clones, of which roughly 98% are seen a single time; approximately 0.56% belongs to the top ten. The specimen was CD4+ T cells from blood, collected before the transplant. Receptors were obtained from a human donor who received a combined kidney and bone marrow transplant. Each CDR3 is given with its conserved first and last residue. D genes are given only for firm matches. Expanded clones are given a class, and other clones once, few, many or no size at all.

TRBJ2-7	.	TRBV11-3	TRBD2	TGTGCCAGCAGCTTAGGATCTAGCGGAACCTACGAGCAGTACTTC	CASSLGSSGTYEQYF
TRBJ2-7	.	TRBV7-2	.	TGTGCCAGCAGCCCCTCAGTGGGGCCCGTCTACGAGCAGTACTTC	CASSPSVGPVYEQYF
TRBJ1-2	.	TRBV19	.	TGTGCCAGTAGTTTCAGGGGTTATGGCTACACCTTC	CASSFRGYGYTF
TRBJ2-7	once	TRBV7-2	TRBD2	TGTGCCAGCAGCCCTAGAGGTTCGGCGGGGGGATCCTACGAGCAGTACTTC	CASSPRGSAGGSYEQYF
TRBJ2-5	.	TRBV2	.	TGTGCCAGCAGTGAAATTGCCAGGGGACAAGAGACCCAGTACTTC	CASSEIARGQETQYF
TRBJ2-3	.	TRBV11-3	TRBD2	TGTGCCAGCAGCTTAGGTACTAGCGACACAGATACGCAGTATTTT	CASSLGTSDTDTQYF
TRBJ1-2	once	TRBV9	.	TGTGCCAGCAGCGTTAATTTTAACTATGGCTACACCTTC	CASSVNFNYGYTF
TRBJ2-2	.	TRBV10-3	.	TGTGCCATCAGTGGGACTGGGAACACCGGGGAGCTGTTTTTT	CAISGTGNTGELFF
TRBJ1-4	.	TRBV5-4	.	TGTGCCAGCAGCTTCCCCGGTACTAATGAAAAACTGTTTTTT	CASSFPGTNEKLFF
TRBJ2-3	.	TRBV11-3	TRBD1	TGTGCCAGCAGTCGGGGACAGGGTGAATCAGATACGCAGTATTTT	CASSRGQGESDTQYF
TRBJ2-2	.	TRBV20-1	.	TGCAGTGCTGGAGCTGCCGGGGAGCTGTTTTTT	CSAGAAGELFF
TRBJ2-3	.	TRBV4-2	TRBD2	TGTGCCAGCAGCCAAGGTCAGACGGGGGGGCTAGGAGATACGCAGTATTTT	CASSQGQTGGLGDTQYF
TRBJ2-6	.	TRBV19	.	TGTGCCAGTAGTAACCAGGGGAGGGGCTCTGGGGCCAACGTCCTGACTTTC	CASSNQGRGSGANVLTF
TRBJ2-5	.	TRBV15	.	TGTGCCACCAGCAGAGGGACTGTGGGGGAGACCCAGTACTTC	CATSRGTVGETQYF
TRBJ2-7	.	TRBV27	.	TGTGCCAGCAGTTTAGCCGGGACCTACGAGCAGTACTTC	CASSLAGTYEQYF
TRBJ1-1	.	TRBV11-2	.	TGTGCCAGCAGCCGGGGAGGGGATGGAGGGGCTTTCTTT	CASSRGGDGGAFF
TRBJ1-2	.	TRBV28	.	TGTGCCAGCAGTTTAGGGGGCAGGGTCTTCTTTGGCTACACCTTC	CASSLGGRVFFGYTF
TRBJ2-7	.	TRBV4-2	TRBD1	TGTGCCAGCAGCCGATCTCGATGGGGGGACAGGGGGTATCGCTCCTACGAGCAGTACTTC	CASSRSRWGDRGYRSYEQYF
TRBJ2-7	.	TRBV7-8	.	TGTGCCAGCAGCTTATCCCCGGCAGGGGGGTGGAACGAGCAGTACTTC	CASSLSPAGGWNEQYF
TRBJ2-5	.	TRBV5-4	.	TGTGCCAGCAGCTTGGCCTCGGCGGGTGAGACCCAGTACTTC	CASSLASAGETQYF
TRBJ2-1	.	TRBV15	.	TGTGCCACCAGCAGAGAGGATCGAGGTTTCGAGCAGTTCTTC	CATSREDRGFEQFF
TRBJ2-5	.	TRBV5-1	.	TGCGCCAGCAGCTTGTATGATCCTCGCCGGGAGACCCAGTACTTC	CASSLYDPRRETQYF
TRBJ1-1	few	TRBV5-1	.	TGCGCCAGCAGCTCTGGGGCGGACACTGAAGCTTTCTTT	CASSSGADTEAFF
TRBJ2-5	.	TRBV5-6	.	TGTGCCAGCAGCTCCGGACAGGGAGGGGAGACCCAGTACTTC	CASSSGQGGETQYF
TRBJ2-7	.	TRBV7-2	.	TGTGCCAGCAGCTTAAGACAGACCCCCTACGAGCAGTACTTC	CASSLRQTPYEQYF
TRBJ2-1	.	TRBV6-6	TRBD2	TGTGCCAGCAGTTACTCTCCAGTAGCGGGGATCAATGAGCAGTTCTTC	CASSYSPVAGINEQFF
TRBJ2-2	.	TRBV7-2	TRBD2	TGTGCCAGCAGCCCCCGTGTAACGGGGGGGCCAGGGGAGCTGTTTTTT	CASSPRVTGGPGELFF
TRBJ2-5	.	TRBV7-9	.	TGTGCCAGCAGCAAATCGGCGGGAACCCAAGAGACCCAGTACTTC	CASSKSAGTQETQYF
TRBJ1-2	.	TRBV5-8	TRBD1	TGTGCCAGCAGCTTGGGGACAGGGGACGCTAACTATGGCTACACCTTC	CASSLGTGDANYGYTF
TRBJ1-2	.	TRBV21-1	.	TGTGCCAGCAGCACAGAGGGGACAAACTATGGCTACACCTTC	CASSTEGTNYGYTF
TRBJ1-1	.	TRBV7-2	.	TGTGCCAGCAGGTCAGACTTATTCGAAGCTTTCTTT	CASRSDLFEAFF
TRBJ1-2	once	TRBV14	.	TGTGCCAGCAGCCGCGGGGGGGGGCTTGGCTACACCTTC	CASSRGGGLGYTF
TRBJ1-4	.	TRBV5-1	.	TGCGCCAGCAGCTTGGTCCCCTCTACTGCAACTAATGAAAAACTGTTTTTT	CASSLVPSTATNEKLFF
TRBJ1-1	.	TRBV29-1	.	TGCAGCGTACTAAGGCAAAAGAACACTGAAGCTTTCTTT	CSVLRQKNTEAFF
TRBJ2-1	.	TRBV9	TRBD2	TGTGCCAGCAGCGTAGGTAAGGGGGCGTTAACTAGCGGGGGGTATGAGCAGTTCTTC	CASSVGKGALTSGGYEQFF
TRBJ1-2	.	TRBV28	TRBD1	TGTGCCAGCAGATCCGGGACAGGTATAGTCTATGGCTACACCTTC	CASRSGTGIVYGYTF
TRBJ2-1	.	TRBV7-2	TRBD2	TGTGCCAGCAGCTTAGGGGTAGCGGGTTTTACAAGGGAGCAGTTCTTC	CASSLGVAGFTREQFF
TRBJ2-7	.	TRBV6-5	.	TGTGCCAGCAAGCGGTGGAGGGACTCCTACGAGCAGTACTTC	CASKRWRDSYEQYF
TRBJ1-4	.	TRBV21-1	.	TGTGCCAGCAGCGATGACGGACAGTCCGCAACTAATGAAAAACTGTTTTTT	CASSDDGQSATNEKLFF
TRBJ1-2	.	TRBV10-3	TRBD1	TGTGCCATCAGAAACTCGGGACAGGGTGGCTACACCTTC	CAIRNSGQGGYTF
TRBJ1-5	once	TRBV19	.	TGTGCCAGTAGTCCAGGACATTCTCAGCCCCAGCATTTT	CASSPGHSQPQHF
TRBJ1-6	.	TRBV5-1	.	TGCGCCAGCAGCATCACAGGACCCTATAATTCACCCCTCCACTTT	CASSITGPYNSPLHF
TRBJ1-1	.	TRBV21-1	.	TGTGCCAGCAGCAAAGATGGGACAGCGATGAACACTGAAGCTTTCTTT	CASSKDGTAMNTEAFF
TRBJ2-2	.	TRBV28	TRBD1	TGTGCCAGCAGTTCTCCGGGACAGAGCGGGGAGCTGTTTTTT	CASSSPGQSGELFF
TRBJ2-7	.	TRBV18	.	TGTGCCAGCTCACCAGACAGGAGCATCTACGAGCAGTACTTC	CASSPDRSIYEQYF
TRBJ1-6	.	TRBV28	.	TGTGCCAGCAGCCTCCGGGTCCTTTATAATTCACCCCTCCACTTT	CASSLRVLYNSPLHF
TRBJ2-2	.	TRBV6-6	.	TGTGCCAGCAGTTATAGACAGATAAACACCGGGGAGCTGTTTTTT	CASSYRQINTGELFF
TRBJ2-7	.	TRBV19	TRBD2	TGTGCCAGTAGTGCACTGACTAGCGGGAGCCTCTACGAGCAGTACTTC	CASSALTSGSLYEQYF
TRBJ1-1	once	TRBV11-3	.	TGTGCCAGCAGCTTCCGGAACACTGAAGCTTTCTTT	CASSFRNTEAFF
TRBJ1-6	.	TRBV2	.	TGTGCCAGCAGTGAAACACCCTCCAGTTCACCCCTCCACTTT	CASSETPSSSPLHF
TRBJ2-2	.	TRBV5-1	TRBD1	TGCGCCAGCACCCGAACCGGGACAGGGAACACCGGGGAGCTGTTTTTT	CASTRTGTGNTGELFF
TRBJ2-7	.	TRBV9	.	TGTGCCAGCAGCGCCGGGGGGCCCTACGAGCAGTACTTC	CASSAGGPYEQYF
TRBJ1-4	once	TRBV5-1	TRBD1	TGCGCCAGCAGCAAGGGACAGCTTAATGAAAAACTGTTTTTT	CASSKGQLNEKLFF
TRBJ1-1	.	TRBV6-1	.	TGTGCCAGCAGGCGGGAACGGTGGATAGCTTTCTTT	CASRRERWIAFF